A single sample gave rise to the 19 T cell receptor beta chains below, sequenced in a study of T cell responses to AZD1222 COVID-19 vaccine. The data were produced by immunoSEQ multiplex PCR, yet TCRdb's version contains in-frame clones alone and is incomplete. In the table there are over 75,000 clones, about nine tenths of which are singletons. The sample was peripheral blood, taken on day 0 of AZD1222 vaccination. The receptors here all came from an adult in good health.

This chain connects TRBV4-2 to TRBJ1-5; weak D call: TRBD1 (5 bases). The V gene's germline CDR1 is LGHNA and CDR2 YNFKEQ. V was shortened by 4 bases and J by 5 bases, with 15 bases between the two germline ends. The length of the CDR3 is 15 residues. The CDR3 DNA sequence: TGTGCCAGCAGCCCGAGTGAGGGAGGGGATCAGCCCCAGCATTTT. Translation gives CASSPSEGGDQPQHF.

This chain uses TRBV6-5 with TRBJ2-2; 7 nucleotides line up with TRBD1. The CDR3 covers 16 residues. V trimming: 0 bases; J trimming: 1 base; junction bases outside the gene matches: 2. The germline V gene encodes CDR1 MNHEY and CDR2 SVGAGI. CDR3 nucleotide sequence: TGTGCCAGCAGTTACTCATGGACAGGGAACACCGGGGAGCTGTTTTTT. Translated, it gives CASSYSWTGNTGELFF.

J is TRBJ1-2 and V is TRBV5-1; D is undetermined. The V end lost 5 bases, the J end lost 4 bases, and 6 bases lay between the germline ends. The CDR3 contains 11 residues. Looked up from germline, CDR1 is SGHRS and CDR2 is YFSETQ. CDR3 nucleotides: TGCGCCAGCAGTTCGAGCTATGGCTACACCTTC. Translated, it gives CASSSSYGYTF.

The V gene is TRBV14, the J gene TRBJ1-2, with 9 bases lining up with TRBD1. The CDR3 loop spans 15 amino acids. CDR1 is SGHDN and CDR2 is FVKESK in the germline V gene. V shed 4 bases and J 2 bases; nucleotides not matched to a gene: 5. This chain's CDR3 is CASSLPGQGNYGYTF. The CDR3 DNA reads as TGTGCCAGCAGCCTGCCGGGACAGGGAAACTATGGCTACACCTTC.

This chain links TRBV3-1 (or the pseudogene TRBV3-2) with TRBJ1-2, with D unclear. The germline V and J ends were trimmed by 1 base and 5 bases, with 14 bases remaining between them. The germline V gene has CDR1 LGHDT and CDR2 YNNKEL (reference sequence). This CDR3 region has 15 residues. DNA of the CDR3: TGTGCCAGCAGCCAAGCGGCCGCTGTTTCTTATGGCTACACCTTC. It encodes CASSQAAAVSYGYTF.

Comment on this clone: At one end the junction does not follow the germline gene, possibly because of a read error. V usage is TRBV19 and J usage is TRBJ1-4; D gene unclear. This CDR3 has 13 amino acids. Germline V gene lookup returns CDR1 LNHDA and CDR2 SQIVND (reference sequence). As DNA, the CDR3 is TGTGCCAGTAGTATAATCAGCTTCGAAAAGCTGTTTTTT. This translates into CASSIISFEKLFF.

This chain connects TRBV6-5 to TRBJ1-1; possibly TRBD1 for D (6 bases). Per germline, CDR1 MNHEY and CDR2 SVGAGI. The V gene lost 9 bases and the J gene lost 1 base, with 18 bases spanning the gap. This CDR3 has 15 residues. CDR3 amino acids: CASQRGVPGNTEAFF. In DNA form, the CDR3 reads TGTGCCAGTCAAAGGGGGGTGCCGGGGAACACTGAAGCTTTCTTT.

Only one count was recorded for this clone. The CDR3 reads CASSLRTGGAGNTGELFF. CDR3 bases: TGTGCCAGCAGCCTCAGGACAGGGGGCGCGGGGAACACCGGGGAGCTGTTTTTT. The chain links TRBV7-3 to TRBJ2-2; 11 bases line up with TRBD1. The CDR3 sequence is 18 residues long. Germline V lookup: CDR1 SGHTA, CDR2 FQGTGA. Trimming took 5 bases from V and 1 from J; bases not matched to a gene: 9.

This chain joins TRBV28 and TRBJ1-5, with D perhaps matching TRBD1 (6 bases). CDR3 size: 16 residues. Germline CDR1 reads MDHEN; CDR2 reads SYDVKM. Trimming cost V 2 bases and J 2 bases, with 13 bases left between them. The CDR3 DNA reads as TGTGCCAGCAGTTTACCTTTGGCAGGGGGCAATCAGCCCCAGCATTTT. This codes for CASSLPLAGGNQPQHF. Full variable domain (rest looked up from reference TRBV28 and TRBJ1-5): DVKVTQSSRYLVKRTGEKVFLECVQDMDHENMFWYRQDPGLGLRLIYFSYDVKMKEKGDIPEGYSVSREKKERFSLILESASTNQTSMYLCASSLPLAGGNQPQHFGDGTRLSIL.

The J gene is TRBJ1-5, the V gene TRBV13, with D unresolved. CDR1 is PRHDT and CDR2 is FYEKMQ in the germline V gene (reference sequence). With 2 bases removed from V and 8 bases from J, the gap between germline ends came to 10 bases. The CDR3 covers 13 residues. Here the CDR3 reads CASSLNPQKPQHF. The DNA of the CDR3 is TGTGCCAGCAGCTTAAACCCGCAGAAGCCCCAGCATTTT. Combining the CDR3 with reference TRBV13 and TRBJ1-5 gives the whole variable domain AAGVIQSPRHLIKEKRETATLKCYPIPRHDTVYWYQQGPGQDPQFLISFYEKMQSDKGSIPDRFSAQQFSDYHSELNMSSLELGDSALYFCASSLNPQKPQHFGDGTRLSIL.

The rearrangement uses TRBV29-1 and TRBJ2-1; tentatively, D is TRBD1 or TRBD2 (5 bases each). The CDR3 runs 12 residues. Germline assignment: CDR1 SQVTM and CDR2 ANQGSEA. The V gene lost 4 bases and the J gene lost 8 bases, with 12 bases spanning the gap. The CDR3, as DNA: TGCAGCGTTGGGGACCGCCGGGATGAGCAGTTCTTC. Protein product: CSVGDRRDEQFF.

CDR3 DNA: TGTGCCAGCAGCTTACAGGGTACTGAGCAGTACTTC. The encoded protein is CASSLQGTEQYF. J is TRBJ2-7 and V is TRBV11-2, with TRBD1 as a possible D gene (5 bases). Between the trimmed V and J ends, which lost 2 bases and 7 bases, there was a span of 9 bases. This CDR3 has 12 amino acids. Germline loops: CDR1 SGHAT, CDR2 FQNNGV.

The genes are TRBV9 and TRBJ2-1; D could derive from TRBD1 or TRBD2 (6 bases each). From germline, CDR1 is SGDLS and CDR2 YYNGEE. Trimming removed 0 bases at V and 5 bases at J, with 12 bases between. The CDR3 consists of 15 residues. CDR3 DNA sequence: TGTGCCAGCAGCGTAGATCCGGGGGACAACAATGAGCAGTTCTTC. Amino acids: CASSVDPGDNNEQFF. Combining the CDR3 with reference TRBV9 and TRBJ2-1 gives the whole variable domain DSGVTQTPKHLITATGQRVTLRCSPRSGDLSVYWYQQSLDQGLQFLIQYYNGEERAKGNILERFSAQQFPDLHSELNLSSLELGDSALYFCASSVDPGDNNEQFFGPGTRLTVL.

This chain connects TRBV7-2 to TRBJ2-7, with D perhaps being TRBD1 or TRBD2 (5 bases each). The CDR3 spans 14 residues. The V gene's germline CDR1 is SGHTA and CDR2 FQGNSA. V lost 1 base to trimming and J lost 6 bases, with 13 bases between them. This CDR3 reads CASSLDRGTGEQYF. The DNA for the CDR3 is TGTGCCAGCAGCTTAGACAGAGGGACGGGCGAGCAGTACTTC.

The CDR3 loop is CASTPRPGQGFLEQFF. CDR3 in DNA: TGTGCCAGTACCCCCCGTCCGGGACAGGGATTTCTTGAGCAGTTCTTC. The chain employs TRBV19 and TRBJ2-1; 9 bases agree with TRBD1. V lost 7 bases, J lost 9 bases, and 16 bases stayed unmatched. CDR3 size: 16 residues. The V gene's germline CDR1 is LNHDA and CDR2 SQIVND (reference sequence).

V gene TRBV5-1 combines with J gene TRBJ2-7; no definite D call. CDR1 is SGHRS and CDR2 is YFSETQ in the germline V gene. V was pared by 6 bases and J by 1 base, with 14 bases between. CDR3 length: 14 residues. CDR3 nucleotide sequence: TGCGCCAGCACTACCGGACCCGGTTCCTACGAGCAGTACTTC. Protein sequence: CASTTGPGSYEQYF. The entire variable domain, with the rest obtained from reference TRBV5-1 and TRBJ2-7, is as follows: KAGVTQTPRYLIKTRGQQVTLSCSPISGHRSVSWYQQTPGQGLQFLFEYFSETQRNKGNFPGRFSGRQFSNSRSEMNVSTLELGDSALYLCASTTGPGSYEQYFGPGTRLTVT.

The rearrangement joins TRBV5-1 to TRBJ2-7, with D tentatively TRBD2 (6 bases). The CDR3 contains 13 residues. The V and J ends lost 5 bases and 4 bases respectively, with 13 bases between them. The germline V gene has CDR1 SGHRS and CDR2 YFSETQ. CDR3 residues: CASRQASAYEQYF. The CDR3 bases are TGCGCCAGCAGACAGGCTAGCGCGTACGAGCAGTACTTC.

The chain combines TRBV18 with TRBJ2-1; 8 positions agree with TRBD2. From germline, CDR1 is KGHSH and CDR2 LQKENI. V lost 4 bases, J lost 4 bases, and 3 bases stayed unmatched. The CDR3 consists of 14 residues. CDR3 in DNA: TGTGCCAGCTCACAGCGGGGGACTTACAATGAGCAGTTCTTC. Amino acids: CASSQRGTYNEQFF. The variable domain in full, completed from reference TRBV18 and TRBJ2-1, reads NAGVMQNPRHLVRRRGQEARLRCSPMKGHSHVYWYRQLPEEGLKFMVYLQKENIIDESGMPKERFSAEFPKEGPSILRIQQVVRGDSAAYFCASSQRGTYNEQFFGPGTRLTVL.

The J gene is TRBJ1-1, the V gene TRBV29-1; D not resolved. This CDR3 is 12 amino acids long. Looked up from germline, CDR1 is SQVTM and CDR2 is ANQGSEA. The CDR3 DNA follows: TGCGCTCATTACGATCTCACCACTGAAGCTTTCTTT. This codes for CAHYDLTTEAFF.